This T cell receptor beta chain comes out of a study of blood T cell repertoires in COVID-19. Germline loops: CDR1 LNHDA, CDR2 SQIVND (reference sequence). The J segment lost 3 bases and the V segment lost 5 bases, leaving 6 bases of the junction unmatched. This CDR3 has 15 amino acids. Assay: immunoSEQ multiplex PCR; the TCRdb copy retains only in-frame clones and omits some. The sample has hundreds of thousands of clones, 87% seen once. The sample taken for sequencing was peripheral blood. This clonotype was obtained from a man aged 60 to 69 who had recovered from COVID-19. The chain recombines TRBV19 with TRBJ2-4; 8 nucleotides align to TRBD1. CDR3 nucleotides: TGTGCCAGTAGTCTCCCAGGGGGCGGCAAAAACATTCAGTACTTC. Translation gives CASSLPGGGKNIQYF.